A selection of T cell receptor beta chains follows, all from one sample in a study of blood T cell repertoires in COVID-19. Here immunoSEQ multiplex PCR was the method, and the copy in TCRdb shows in-frame clones only, minus some. The sample has fewer than 300,000 clones, 88% seen once; the top ten hold 0.8%. Specimen: peripheral blood. These receptors came from a woman in her thirties with acute or convalescent COVID-19. Both conserved end residues are part of each CDR3. The D gene is left open where the match is weak. Size is omitted from some rows. Given values are once, few, many or a class for expanded clones.

medium-sized TRBD2 TRBJ2-3 TRBV4-3 TGCGCCAGCAGCCAAGATCTAGCGGGAGGGCCGGGAGATACGCAGTATTTT CASSQDLAGGPGDTQYF
NA TRBD2 TRBJ2-7 TRBV5-4 TGTGCCAGCAGTCTTAAAGCGGGAGGGCGTTTGGGCGAGCAGTACTTC CASSLKAGGRLGEQYF
NA NA TRBJ2-1 TRBV11-2 TGTGCCAGCAGCTTAGAGGCAGGGGGAGGATTCAATGAGCAGTTCTTC CASSLEAGGGFNEQFF
NA NA TRBJ2-1 TRBV19 TGTGCCAGTAGTTTATCCAATGAGCAGTTCTTC CASSLSNEQFF
NA NA TRBJ2-7 TRBV7-8 TGTGCCAGCAGCCTATACTACGAGCAGTACTTC CASSLYYEQYF
NA NA TRBJ1-4 TRBV10-3 TGTGCCATCAGACCGAGCAGCGCGGAGGAAAAACTGTTTTTT CAIRPSSAEEKLFF
NA TRBD1 TRBJ2-2 TRBV25-1 TGTGCCAGCAGTGGGTCGCGGACAGGGAAAACCGGGGAGCTGTTTTTT CASSGSRTGKTGELFF
NA TRBD2 TRBJ2-3 TRBV9 TGTGCCAGCAGCGTAGCCCTAGCGGATAGCACAGATACGCAGTATTTT CASSVALADSTDTQYF
NA NA TRBJ1-2 TRBV5-4 TGTGCCAGCAGCTTGGGAGCCTACAACTATGGCTACACCTTC CASSLGAYNYGYTF
once NA TRBJ2-1 TRBV5-1 TGCGCCAGCAGCTTTTCTGAAGCGGGCCCCAACAATGAGCAGTTCTTC CASSFSEAGPNNEQFF
NA NA TRBJ2-1 TRBV24-1 TGTGCCACCAGTGATTTGACAGCTAATGAGCAGTTCTTC CATSDLTANEQFF
NA TRBD2 TRBJ2-7 TRBV27 TGTGCCAGCAGTGAGCTAGCGGGATTCTCCTACGAGCAGTACTTC CASSELAGFSYEQYF
NA TRBD1 TRBJ2-5 TRBV30 TGTGCCTGGGATCCAGCAGGGGGATTAGGAGAGACCCAGTACTTC CAWDPAGGLGETQYF
few NA TRBJ1-3 TRBV7-6 TGTGCCAGCAGCTTAATGAGCGGGAACACCATATATTTT CASSLMSGNTIYF
NA TRBD1 TRBJ1-5 TRBV19 TGTGCCAGTAGTATAGGTCGAGACAGGGGGCGAACGGGCAATCAGCCCCAGCATTTT CASSIGRDRGRTGNQPQHF
NA TRBD2 TRBJ2-1 TRBV19 TGTGCCAGTAGTAGAGGGACTAGCGGACGTCAGAATGAGCAGTTCTTC CASSRGTSGRQNEQFF
NA NA TRBJ2-3 TRBV18 TGTGCCAGCTCACCGAGCCCAGATACGCAGTATTTT CASSPSPDTQYF
NA TRBD2 TRBJ2-7 TRBV5-6 TGTGCCAGCAATACTATCATAGCGGGAGGGCCTTACGAGCAGTACTTC CASNTIIAGGPYEQYF
NA NA TRBJ2-3 TRBV19 TGTGCCAGTAGTTGGACAGAAAGGGATACGCAGTATTTT CASSWTERDTQYF
NA NA TRBJ1-3 TRBV30 TGTGCCTGGCATCGGGACAACTCTGGAAACACCATATATTTT CAWHRDNSGNTIYF
once TRBD1 TRBJ1-4 TRBV7-9 TGTGCCAGCAGCCTACCGGGACAGGGGGAGAGGGAAAAACTGTTTTTT CASSLPGQGEREKLFF
few NA TRBJ1-6 TRBV6-4 TGTGCCAGCAGTGACGGGCGGGGGCGGAATTCACCCCTCCACTTT CASSDGRGRNSPLHF
NA NA TRBJ2-2 TRBV30 TGTGCCTGGAGTGTACTTCTTGTAGGGCAGGGTGACGGGGAGCTGTTTTTT CAWSVLLVGQGDGELFF
NA NA TRBJ1-3 TRBV13 TGTGCCAGCAGGGGGGGTGAAAGAAACACCATATATTTT CASRGGERNTIYF
NA NA TRBJ2-1 TRBV5-1 TGCGCCAGCAGCTTTTCGGGGGTCGGGAATGAGCAGTTCTTC CASSFSGVGNEQFF
NA TRBD2 TRBJ2-1 TRBV9 TGTGCCAGCAGCGTAGGGGAGGGGCAGAGCTCCTACAATGAGCAGTTCTTC CASSVGEGQSSYNEQFF
NA NA TRBJ1-1 TRBV30 TGTGCCTGGAGGGCGGGGGTCACTGAAGCTTTCTTT CAWRAGVTEAFF
NA NA TRBJ2-5 TRBV4-3 TGCGCCAGCAGCCAATATGGTTTAGAGAACCACCAAGAGACCCAGTACTTC CASSQYGLENHQETQYF
NA TRBD2 TRBJ2-3 TRBV4-2 TGTGCCAGCGGGGGGACTAGCGGCCGCACAGATACGCAGTATTTT CASGGTSGRTDTQYF
NA TRBD1 TRBJ1-1 TRBV19 TGTGCCAGTACAGATTGGCAGGGACAGTTCACTGAAGCTTTCTTT CASTDWQGQFTEAFF
NA TRBD1 TRBJ1-2 TRBV12-5 TGTGCTAGTGGTTCACGAGACAGGGCACCTAACTATGGCTACACCTTC CASGSRDRAPNYGYTF
NA TRBD2 TRBJ2-1 TRBV29-1 TGCAGCGTTCTAGCGGGAGGGTGGGATGAGCAGTTCTTC CSVLAGGWDEQFF
NA TRBD1 TRBJ2-7 TRBV28 TGTGCCAGCAGGCAAAGACAGGGGGTTGACTACGAGCAGTACTTC CASRQRQGVDYEQYF
NA NA TRBJ1-6 TRBV7-2 TGTGCCAGCAGCCAGGGGTCACCCCTCCACTTT CASSQGSPLHF
few TRBD1 TRBJ1-2 TRBV5-6 TGTGCCAGCAGCTTGGTAACAGGGGTACGCTATGGCTACACCTTC CASSLVTGVRYGYTF
NA NA TRBJ1-4 TRBV19 TGTGCCAGTAGTATACAGGGTGCCGCTGAAAAACTGTTTTTT CASSIQGAAEKLFF
NA NA TRBJ1-1 TRBV29-1 TGCAGCGATGGGCAGAACACTGAAGCTTTCTTT CSDGQNTEAFF
NA TRBD2 TRBJ2-7 TRBV6-5 TGTGCGGTGACTAGCGGGAGTGGCGAGCAGTACTTC CAVTSGSGEQYF
NA TRBD2 TRBJ2-1 TRBV11-2 TGTGCCAGCAGCCGGTGGGGGACTAGCGGGAGTTATGAGCAGTTCTTC CASSRWGTSGSYEQFF
once TRBD1 TRBJ1-6 TRBV6-6 TGTGCCAGCAGTTACCTAGCAGGGGGCGATTCACCCCTCCACTTT CASSYLAGGDSPLHF
NA NA TRBJ1-1 TRBV30 TGTGCCTGGAGTGGTAGGAGAGGAGGAAACACTGAAGCTTTCTTT CAWSGRRGGNTEAFF
NA TRBD1 TRBJ1-1 TRBV7-3 TGTGCCAGCAGCTTACCCAATGGGGACAGGGGCTATTTCTTT CASSLPNGDRGYFF
NA NA TRBJ1-2 TRBV20-1 TGCAGTGCTAGTGACACTAACTATGGCTACACCTTC CSASDTNYGYTF
NA TRBD1 TRBJ2-2 TRBV15 TGTGCCACCAGCAGAGATCTTGGGACAGGGAATACCGGGGAGCTGTTTTTT CATSRDLGTGNTGELFF
few NA TRBJ1-5 TRBV18 TGTGCCAGCTCACCATTGCGGGGTAATCAGCCCCAGCATTTT CASSPLRGNQPQHF
NA TRBD1 TRBJ2-5 TRBV7-6 TGTGCCAGCAGCGTTTACAGGGGGCAGGGCGGGGAGACCCAGTACTTC CASSVYRGQGGETQYF
NA NA TRBJ2-2 TRBV7-8 TGTGCCAGCAGCTTAGTTCCGGGGGAGCTGTTTTTT CASSLVPGELFF
NA NA TRBJ1-4 TRBV7-2 TGTGCCAGCAGCCTCTTACGGAGAGGAGAAAAACTGTTTTTT CASSLLRRGEKLFF
NA NA TRBJ1-1 TRBV7-9 TGTGCCAGCAGCTCGAGAGAATACACTGAAGCTTTCTTT CASSSREYTEAFF
NA NA TRBJ2-3 TRBV30 TGTGCCTGGTCAAAGGGTGGGGGCAGCACAGATACGCAGTATTTT CAWSKGGGSTDTQYF
NA NA TRBJ2-5 TRBV5-4 TGTGCCAGCAGCTTGATCTCGGAGACCCAGTACTTC CASSLISETQYF
NA TRBD2 TRBJ2-1 TRBV7-2 TGTGCCAGCAGCATTAGCGGGAGGAGGGAGCAGTTCTTC CASSISGRREQFF
NA NA TRBJ1-2 TRBV5-4 TGTGCCAGCAGCTTGGCGGGTACAAACTATGGCTACACCTTC CASSLAGTNYGYTF
NA TRBD1 TRBJ1-4 TRBV28 TGTGCCAGCAGTCCAGGGGGCTTTAGTGAAAAACTGTTTTTT CASSPGGFSEKLFF
NA TRBD2 TRBJ2-1 TRBV29-1 TGCAGCGTTGAGGTATTAGCGGGTAGGCGGGATGAGCAGTTCTTC CSVEVLAGRRDEQFF